This passage covers 7 T cell receptor beta chains from one sample sequenced in a study of T-cell reconstitution after alpha-beta-depleted transplantation in children. Unique molecular identifiers were built into the TCRbeta library. TCRdb ran MiXCR on the PCR reads and lists one entry per CDR3 protein. In the table there are about 440,000 distinct CDR3 sequences, roughly two fifths of which are singletons. This material consisted of PBMCs, taken before TCRalphabeta/CD19-depleted stem cell transplant. These receptors all come from a girl aged 2-15 years with aplastic anemia, due to receive a stem cell transplant.

The table lists this clonotype with a few counts. This chain connects TRBV12-3 or TRBV12-4 to TRBJ1-6; 7 bases fit TRBD1. Unmatched junction bases numbered 15, after V lost 5 bases and J lost 5 bases. This CDR3 region has 18 residues. The CDR3 nucleotides read TGTGCCAGCAGTCTCCGCCCTCCCTCGACAGGGAATAATTCACCCCTCCACTTT. This translates into CASSLRPPSTGNNSPLHF.

The chain has TRBV29-1 and TRBJ2-7, with 7 bases matching TRBD2. The CDR3 has 18 amino acids. Germline CDR1 reads SQVTM; CDR2 reads ANQGSEA. Unmatched junction bases numbered 16, after V lost 0 bases and J lost 2 bases. Here the CDR3 reads CSVEELTERGHATYEQYF. The CDR3 nucleotides read TGCAGCGTTGAAGAATTGACGGAGCGGGGTCACGCTACCTACGAGCAGTACTTC.

V gene TRBV12-3 or TRBV12-4 combines with J gene TRBJ1-1; no clear D gene. The length of the CDR3 is 12 residues. V lost 1 base, J lost 5 bases, and 5 bases lay in between. CDR3 nucleotides: TGTGCCAGCAGTTTAGGGAAAACTGAAGCTTTCTTT. It yields the protein CASSLGKTEAFF.

This clonotype showed up just a few times. This chain joins TRBV6-5 and TRBJ1-3; 7 positions match TRBD1. From germline, CDR1 is MNHEY and CDR2 SVGAGI. The J segment lost 4 bases and the V segment lost 4 bases, leaving 4 bases of the junction unmatched. The CDR3 is 14 residues long. The CDR3 DNA reads TGTGCCAGCAGTTCCAGGGGGAACGGAAACACCATATATTTT. Encoded protein: CASSSRGNGNTIYF.

Many counts were recorded for this clonotype. This sequence joins TRBV11-2 and TRBJ2-1; 10 bases line up with TRBD2. The CDR3 consists of 16 residues. CDR1 SGHAT and CDR2 FQNNGV come from the germline V gene. The V segment lost 7 bases and the J segment 5 bases; nucleotides outside the gene matches: 11. In DNA form, the CDR3 reads TGTGCCAGCAAATTAATCGCTAGCGGGAGTAACAATGAGCAGTTCTTC. Translation gives CASKLIASGSNNEQFF.

This chain uses TRBV12-3 or TRBV12-4 with TRBJ2-2; 8 nucleotides line up with TRBD2. V lost 9 bases and J lost 4; bases outside the gene matches: 10. CDR3 length equals 15 residues. The chain's CDR3 is CASAIGGARTGELFF. CDR3 coding DNA: TGTGCCAGTGCGATCGGGGGGGCTCGCACCGGGGAGCTGTTTTTT.

The chain carries TRBV7-3 and TRBJ2-2, with 8 bases fitting TRBD1. The CDR3 runs to 18 residues. V shed 4 bases and J 4 bases; nucleotides not matched to a gene: 14. Germline V gives CDR1 SGHTA, CDR2 FQGTGA. The CDR3 protein is CASSSTGVVGEGTGELFF. The CDR3 region has the DNA TGTGCCAGCAGCTCGACAGGGGTAGTGGGAGAAGGCACCGGGGAGCTGTTTTTT. Using reference TRBV7-3 and TRBJ2-2 for the parts outside the CDR3, the full variable domain is GAGVSQTPSNKVTEKGKYVELRCDPISGHTALYWYRQSLGQGPEFLIYFQGTGAADDSGLPNDRFFAVRPEGSVSTLKIQRTERGDSAVYLCASSSTGVVGEGTGELFFGEGSRLTVL.